Listed here is a single T cell receptor beta chain. Its cognate antigen is unknown. This sample also contains other DNA sequences that code for the same CDR3. Positive CCR7 selection of CD45RO-negative cells yielded the naive CD8 cells, and terminally differentiated effector memory CD45RA+ cells were excluded. CDR1 and CDR2 (germline): MNHEY, SMNVEV (reference sequence). V gave up 5 bases and J gave up 3 bases, with 10 bases separating them. The CDR3 sequence is 13 residues long. The test was conducted at deep level. Sequencing was performed with immunoSEQ multiplex PCR; in TCRdb, only in-frame clones are kept and a portion is missing. The sample has about 2.1 million clones, just over 90% seen once. This sample was included in a study of shared clonotypes between healthy human individuals. Turning to the study itself: CD4 naive cells filled three plates per donor, CD4 memory three, CD8 naive two and CD8 memory one. Findings of the study overall: Naive subsets typically showed greater estimated richness than memory subsets.

Source material: naive CD8+ T cells from PBMCs. This receptor was taken from a young man in good health. Some clones in this sample may be carry-over from other donors' samples. The chain couples TRBV27 to TRBJ1-1; a weak D match, TRBD1 (5 bases). In nucleotides, the CDR3 is TGTGCCAGCAGTCCCTTGGGGGACACTGAAGCTTTCTTT. It yields the protein CASSPLGDTEAFF.